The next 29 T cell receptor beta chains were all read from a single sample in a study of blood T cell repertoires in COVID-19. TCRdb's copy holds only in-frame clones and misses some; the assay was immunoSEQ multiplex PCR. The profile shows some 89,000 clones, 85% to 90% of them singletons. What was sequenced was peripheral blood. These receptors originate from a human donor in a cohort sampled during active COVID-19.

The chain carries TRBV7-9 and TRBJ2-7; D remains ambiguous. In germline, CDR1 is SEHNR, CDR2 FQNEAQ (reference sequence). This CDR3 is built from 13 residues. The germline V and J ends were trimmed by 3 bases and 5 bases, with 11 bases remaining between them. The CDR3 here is CASSFRQSHEQYF. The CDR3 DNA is TGTGCCAGCAGCTTTAGACAAAGCCACGAGCAGTACTTC.

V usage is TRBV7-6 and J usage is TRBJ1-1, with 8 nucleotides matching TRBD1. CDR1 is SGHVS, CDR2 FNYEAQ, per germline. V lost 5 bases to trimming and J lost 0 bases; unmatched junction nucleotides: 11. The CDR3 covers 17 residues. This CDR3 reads CASSRGDRMFMNTEAFF. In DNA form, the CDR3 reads TGTGCCAGCAGCCGTGGGGACAGGATGTTCATGAACACTGAAGCTTTCTTT.

In DNA, the CDR3 is TGTGCCAGCAGTTCCGACGTCCTAGCGGGCTACAATGAGCAGTTCTTC. It encodes CASSSDVLAGYNEQFF. This rearrangement joins TRBV6-2 or TRBV6-3 to TRBJ2-1, with 8 positions matching TRBD2. The CDR3 runs 16 residues. The trim removed 4 bases at V and 3 bases at J, leaving 8 bases unmatched. Per the germline V gene, CDR1 is MNHEY and CDR2 is SVGEGT.

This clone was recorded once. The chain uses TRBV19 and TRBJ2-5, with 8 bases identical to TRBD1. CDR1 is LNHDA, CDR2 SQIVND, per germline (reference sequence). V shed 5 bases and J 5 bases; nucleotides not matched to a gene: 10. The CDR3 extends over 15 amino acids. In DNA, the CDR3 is TGTGCCAGTAGTGTCCGGGGGACAGGAGGGGAGACCCAGTACTTC. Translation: CASSVRGTGGETQYF. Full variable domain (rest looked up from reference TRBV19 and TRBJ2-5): DGGITQSPKYLFRKEGQNVTLSCEQNLNHDAMYWYRQDPGQGLRLIYYSQIVNDFQKGDIAEGYSVSREKKESFPLTVTSAQKNPTAFYLCASSVRGTGGETQYFGPGTRLLVL.

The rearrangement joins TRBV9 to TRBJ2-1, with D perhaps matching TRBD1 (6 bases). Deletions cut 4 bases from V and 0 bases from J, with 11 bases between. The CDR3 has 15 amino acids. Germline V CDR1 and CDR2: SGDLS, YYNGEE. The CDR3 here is CASSPQGNSYNEQFF. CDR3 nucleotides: TGTGCCAGCAGCCCCCAGGGGAACTCCTACAATGAGCAGTTCTTC.

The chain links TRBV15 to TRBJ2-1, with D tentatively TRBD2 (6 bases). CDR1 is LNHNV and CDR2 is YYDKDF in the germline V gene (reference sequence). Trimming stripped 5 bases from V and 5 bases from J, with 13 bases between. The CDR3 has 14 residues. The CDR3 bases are TGTGCCACCAGCCTCGGGGCGGGAAACAATGAGCAGTTCTTC. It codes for CATSLGAGNNEQFF.

The CDR3 loop reads CASSLWLRGRNSYNSPLHF. The DNA for the CDR3 is TGTGCCAGCAGTTTATGGCTCAGGGGGCGGAACTCCTATAATTCACCCCTCCACTTT. The V gene is TRBV27, the J gene TRBJ1-6, with 8 bases fitting TRBD1. V trimming: 1 base; J trimming: 0 bases; junction bases outside the gene matches: 8. Germline values: CDR1 MNHEY, CDR2 SMNVEV (reference sequence). This CDR3 contains 19 residues.

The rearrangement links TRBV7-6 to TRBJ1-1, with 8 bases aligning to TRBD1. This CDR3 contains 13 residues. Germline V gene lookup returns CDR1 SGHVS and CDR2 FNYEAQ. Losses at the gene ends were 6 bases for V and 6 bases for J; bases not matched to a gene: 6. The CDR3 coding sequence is TGTGCCAGCAGTCACGGACAGGGCGCTGAAGCTTTCTTT. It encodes CASSHGQGAEAFF.

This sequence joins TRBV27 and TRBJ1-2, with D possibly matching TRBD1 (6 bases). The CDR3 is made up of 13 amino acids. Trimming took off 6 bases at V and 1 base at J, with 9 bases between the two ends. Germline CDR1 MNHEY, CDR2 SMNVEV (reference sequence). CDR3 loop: CASRDSLNYGYTF. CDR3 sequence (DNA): TGTGCCAGCAGGGACAGTCTTAACTATGGCTACACCTTC.

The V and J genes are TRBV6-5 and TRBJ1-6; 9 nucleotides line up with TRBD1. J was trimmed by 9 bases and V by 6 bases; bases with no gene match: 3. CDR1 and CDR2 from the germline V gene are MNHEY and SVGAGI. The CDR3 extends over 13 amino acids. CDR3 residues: CASRDRGFSPLHF. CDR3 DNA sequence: TGTGCCAGCAGGGACAGGGGTTTTTCACCCCTCCACTTT.

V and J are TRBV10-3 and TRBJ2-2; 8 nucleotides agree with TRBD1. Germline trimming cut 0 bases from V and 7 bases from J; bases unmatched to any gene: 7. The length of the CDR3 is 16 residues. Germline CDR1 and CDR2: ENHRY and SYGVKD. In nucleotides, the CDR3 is TGTGCCATCAGTGAGTCGGCCAGGGGGCGCCGCGGGGAGCTGTTTTTT. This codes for CAISESARGRRGELFF.

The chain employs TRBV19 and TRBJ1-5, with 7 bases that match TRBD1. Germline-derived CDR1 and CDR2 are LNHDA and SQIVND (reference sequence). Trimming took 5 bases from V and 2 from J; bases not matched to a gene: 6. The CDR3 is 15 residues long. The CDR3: CASSWRQGRNQPQHF. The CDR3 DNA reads TGTGCCAGTAGTTGGAGACAGGGTCGCAATCAGCCCCAGCATTTT.

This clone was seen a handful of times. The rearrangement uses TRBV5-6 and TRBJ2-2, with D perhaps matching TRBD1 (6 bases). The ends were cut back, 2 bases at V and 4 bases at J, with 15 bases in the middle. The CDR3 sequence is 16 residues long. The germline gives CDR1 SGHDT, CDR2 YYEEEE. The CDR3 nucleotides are TGTGCCAGCAGCTTATACAGGGTTTCGGCCACCGGGGAGCTGTTTTTT. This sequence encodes CASSLYRVSATGELFF.

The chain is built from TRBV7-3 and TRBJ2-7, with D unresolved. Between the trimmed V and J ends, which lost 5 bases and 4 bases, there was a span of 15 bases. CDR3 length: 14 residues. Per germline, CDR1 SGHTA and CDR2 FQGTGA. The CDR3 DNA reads TGTGCCAGCAGCCCCACCGCTCTAAGTTACGAGCAGTACTTC. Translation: CASSPTALSYEQYF.

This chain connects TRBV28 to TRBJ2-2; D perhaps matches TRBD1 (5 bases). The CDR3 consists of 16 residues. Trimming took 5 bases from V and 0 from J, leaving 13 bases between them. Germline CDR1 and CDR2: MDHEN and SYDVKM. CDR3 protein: CASSPPDSSNTGELFF. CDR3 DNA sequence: TGTGCCAGCAGTCCACCTGACAGCTCGAACACCGGGGAGCTGTTTTTT.

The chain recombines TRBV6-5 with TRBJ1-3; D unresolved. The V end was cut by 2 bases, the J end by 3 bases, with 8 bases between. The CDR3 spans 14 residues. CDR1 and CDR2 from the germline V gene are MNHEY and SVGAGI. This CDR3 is CASSYSPHGNTIYF. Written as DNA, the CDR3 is TGTGCCAGCAGTTACAGCCCCCATGGAAACACCATATATTTT.

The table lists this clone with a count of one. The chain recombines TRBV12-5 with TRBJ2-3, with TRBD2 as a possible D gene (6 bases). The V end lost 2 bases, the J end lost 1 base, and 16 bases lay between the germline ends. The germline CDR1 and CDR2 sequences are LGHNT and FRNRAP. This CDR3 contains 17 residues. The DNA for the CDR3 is TGTGCTAGTGGTTTGATTGCGGGACCTCCCGGCACAGATACGCAGTATTTT. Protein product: CASGLIAGPPGTDTQYF.

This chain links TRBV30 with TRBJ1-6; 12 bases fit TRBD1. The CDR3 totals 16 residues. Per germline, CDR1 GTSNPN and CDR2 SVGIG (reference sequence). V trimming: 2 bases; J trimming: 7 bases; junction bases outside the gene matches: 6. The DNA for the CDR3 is TGTGCCTGGAGTCCCACGGGACAGGGGGCGAATTCACCCCTCCACTTT. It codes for CAWSPTGQGANSPLHF.

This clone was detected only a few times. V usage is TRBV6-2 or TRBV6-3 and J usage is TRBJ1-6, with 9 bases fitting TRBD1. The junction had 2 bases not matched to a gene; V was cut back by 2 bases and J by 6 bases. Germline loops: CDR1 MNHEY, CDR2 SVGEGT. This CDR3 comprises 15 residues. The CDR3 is CASSYGGQGNSPLHF. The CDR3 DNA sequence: TGTGCCAGCAGTTACGGGGGACAGGGTAATTCACCCCTCCACTTT.

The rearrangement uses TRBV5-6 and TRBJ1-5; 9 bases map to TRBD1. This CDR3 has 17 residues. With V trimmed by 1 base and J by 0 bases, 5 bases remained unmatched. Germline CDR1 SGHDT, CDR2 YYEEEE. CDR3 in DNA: TGTGCCAGCAGCTTGAGAGTGGGACAGGGTAGCAATCAGCCCCAGCATTTT. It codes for CASSLRVGQGSNQPQHF. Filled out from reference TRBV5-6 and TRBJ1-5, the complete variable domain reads DAGVTQSPTHLIKTRGQQVTLRCSPKSGHDTVSWYQQALGQGPQFIFQYYEEEERQRGNFPDRFSGHQFPNYSSELNVNALLLGDSALYLCASSLRVGQGSNQPQHFGDGTRLSIL.

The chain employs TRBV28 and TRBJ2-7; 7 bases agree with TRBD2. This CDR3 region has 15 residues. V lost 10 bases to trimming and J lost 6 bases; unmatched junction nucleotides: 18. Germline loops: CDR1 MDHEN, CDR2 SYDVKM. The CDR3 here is CATSPPGNWGGEQYF. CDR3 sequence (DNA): TGTGCCACCTCCCCTCCCGGGAATTGGGGGGGCGAGCAGTACTTC.

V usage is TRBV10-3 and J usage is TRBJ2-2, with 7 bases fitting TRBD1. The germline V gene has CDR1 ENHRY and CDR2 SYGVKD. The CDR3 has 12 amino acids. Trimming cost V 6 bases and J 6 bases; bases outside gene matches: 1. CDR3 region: CAISQGAGELFF. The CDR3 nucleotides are TGTGCCATCAGCCAGGGGGCCGGGGAGCTGTTTTTT.

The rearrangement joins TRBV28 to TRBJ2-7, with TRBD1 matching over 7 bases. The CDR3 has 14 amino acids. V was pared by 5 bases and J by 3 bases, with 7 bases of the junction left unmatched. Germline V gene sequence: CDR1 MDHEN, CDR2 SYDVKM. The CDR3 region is CASSGTVSIYEQYF. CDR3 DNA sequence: TGTGCCAGCAGTGGGACAGTTTCTATCTACGAGCAGTACTTC. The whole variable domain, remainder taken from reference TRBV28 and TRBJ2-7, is DVKVTQSSRYLVKRTGEKVFLECVQDMDHENMFWYRQDPGLGLRLIYFSYDVKMKEKGDIPEGYSVSREKKERFSLILESASTNQTSMYLCASSGTVSIYEQYFGPGTRLTVT.

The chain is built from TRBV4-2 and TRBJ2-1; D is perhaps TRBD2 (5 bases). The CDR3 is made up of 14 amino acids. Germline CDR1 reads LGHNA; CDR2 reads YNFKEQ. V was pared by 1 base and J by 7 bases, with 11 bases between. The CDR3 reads CASSQALATNEQFF. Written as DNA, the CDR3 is TGTGCCAGCAGCCAAGCCCTAGCTACGAATGAGCAGTTCTTC.

CDR3 in amino acids: CATSSTRRVEQFF. CDR3 DNA sequence: TGTGCCACCAGCAGTACTAGAAGGGTTGAGCAGTTCTTC. The chain joins TRBV15 to TRBJ2-1; possible D gene TRBD2, 5 bases. Trimming took 3 bases from V and 9 from J, leaving 12 bases between them. Germline loops: CDR1 LNHNV, CDR2 YYDKDF (reference sequence). The CDR3 covers 13 residues. Full variable domain (missing parts from reference TRBV15 and TRBJ2-1): DAMVIQNPRYQVTQFGKPVTLSCSQTLNHNVMYWYQQKSSQAPKLLFHYYDKDFNNEADTPDNFQSRRPNTSFCFLDIRSPGLGDTAMYLCATSSTRRVEQFFGPGTRLTVL.

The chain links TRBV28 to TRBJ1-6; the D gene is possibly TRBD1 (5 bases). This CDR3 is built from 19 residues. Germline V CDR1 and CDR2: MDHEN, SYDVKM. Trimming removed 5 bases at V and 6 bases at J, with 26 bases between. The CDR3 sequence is CASSPPAGWGTNVNSPLHF. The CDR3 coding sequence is TGTGCCAGCAGTCCTCCTGCGGGATGGGGCACAAACGTTAATTCACCCCTCCACTTT.

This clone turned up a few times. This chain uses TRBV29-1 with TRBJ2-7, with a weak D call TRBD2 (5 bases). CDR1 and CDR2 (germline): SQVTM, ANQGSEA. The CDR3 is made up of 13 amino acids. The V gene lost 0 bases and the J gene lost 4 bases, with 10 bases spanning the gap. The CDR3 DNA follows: TGCAGCGTTGAAGATGGGCGGACTTACGAGCAGTACTTC. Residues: CSVEDGRTYEQYF.

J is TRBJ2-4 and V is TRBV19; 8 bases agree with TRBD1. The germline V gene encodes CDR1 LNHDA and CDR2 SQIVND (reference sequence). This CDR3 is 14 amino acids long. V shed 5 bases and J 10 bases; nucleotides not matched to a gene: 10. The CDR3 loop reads CASSLRTGSGIQYF. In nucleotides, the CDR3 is TGTGCCAGTAGTTTACGGACAGGGTCGGGGATTCAGTACTTC.

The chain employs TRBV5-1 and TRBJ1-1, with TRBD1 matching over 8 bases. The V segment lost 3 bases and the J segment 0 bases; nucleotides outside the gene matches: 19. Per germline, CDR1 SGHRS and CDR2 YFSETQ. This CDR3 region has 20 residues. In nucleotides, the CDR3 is TGCGCCAGCAGCTCCAACAGGGGGAAGGCTCACTCGGGGATGAACACTGAAGCTTTCTTT. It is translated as CASSSNRGKAHSGMNTEAFF.